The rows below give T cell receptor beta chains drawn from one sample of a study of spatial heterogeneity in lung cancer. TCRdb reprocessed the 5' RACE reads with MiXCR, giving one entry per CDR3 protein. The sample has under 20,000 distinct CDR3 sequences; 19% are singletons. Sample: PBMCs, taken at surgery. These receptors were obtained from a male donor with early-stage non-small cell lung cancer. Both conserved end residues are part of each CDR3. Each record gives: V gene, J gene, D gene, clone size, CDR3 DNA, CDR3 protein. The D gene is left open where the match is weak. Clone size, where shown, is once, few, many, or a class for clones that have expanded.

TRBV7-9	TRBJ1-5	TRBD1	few	TGTGCCAGCAGCTTAGCAGGGGGCACTCAGCCCCAGCATTTT	CASSLAGGTQPQHF
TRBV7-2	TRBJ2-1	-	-	-	CASSLVGQGAVIF
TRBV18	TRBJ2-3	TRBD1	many	TGTGCCAGCTCACCCGGACAGGGTCGGATCGCCCCCCCAGATACGCAGTATTTT	CASSPGQGRIAPPDTQYF
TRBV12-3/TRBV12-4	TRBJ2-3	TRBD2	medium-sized	TGTGCCAGCAGTTCCGGACTAGGAGGGGTGACAGATACGCAGTATTTT	CASSSGLGGVTDTQYF
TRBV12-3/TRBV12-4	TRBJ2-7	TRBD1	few	TGTGCCAGCAGGGCAGGGACAGGGGAGGCCGAGCAGTACTTC	CASRAGTGEAEQYF
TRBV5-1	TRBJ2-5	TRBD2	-	TGCGCCAGCAGCTTGTCGCGGGGGGGCGCGAAGACCCAGTACTTC	CASSLSRGGAKTQYF
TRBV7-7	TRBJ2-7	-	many	TGTGCTAGCAGCCAAGCGAGGGGGGCGGCGGCCTACGAGCAGTACTTC	CASSQARGAAAYEQYF
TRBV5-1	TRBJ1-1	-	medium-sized	TGCGCCAGCAGCTCAGGGACAACTGGGACTGAAGCTTTCTTT	CASSSGTTGTEAFF
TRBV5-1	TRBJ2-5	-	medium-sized	TGCGCCAGCAGCTTGGGAGCAGGACGGTCCCAAGAGACCCAGTACTTC	CASSLGAGRSQETQYF
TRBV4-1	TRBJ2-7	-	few	TGCGCCAGCAGCCAAGTAGGAACAGGGCAAGAGCAGTACTTC	CASSQVGTGQEQYF
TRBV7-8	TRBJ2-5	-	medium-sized	TGTGCCAGCAGCTCGTATTCAAAAAAAGAGACCCAGTACTTC	CASSSYSKKETQYF
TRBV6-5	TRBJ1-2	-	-	TGTGCCAGCAGTTACGGATCCGGGACACCGAACTATGGCTACACCTTC	CASSYGSGTPNYGYTF
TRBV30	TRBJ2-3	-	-	TGTGCCTGGAGTGTACCCCTGGTGAGCACAGATACGCAGTATTTT	CAWSVPLVSTDTQYF
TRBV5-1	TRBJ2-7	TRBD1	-	TGCGCCAGCAGCTTGGCCGGACAGGGGGGCGAGCAGTACTTC	CASSLAGQGGEQYF
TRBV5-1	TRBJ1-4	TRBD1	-	TGCGCCAGCACCCTGGGACAGGCGAATGAAAAACTGTTTTTT	CASTLGQANEKLFF
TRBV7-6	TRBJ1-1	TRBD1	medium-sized	TGTGCCAGCAGTCCTGACAGGGGTTGGCCCATGAACTTT	CASSPDRGWPMNF
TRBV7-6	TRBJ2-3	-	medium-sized	TGTGCCAGCAGCCCCGCCGGGGGAATCACAGATACGCAGTATTTT	CASSPAGGITDTQYF
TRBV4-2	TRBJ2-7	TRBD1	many	TGTGCCAGCAGCCAGGAGGACAGGGGAAGGTACGAGCAGTACTTC	CASSQEDRGRYEQYF
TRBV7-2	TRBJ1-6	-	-	TGTGCCAGCAGCTTACCACTGCTTGATTCACCCCTCCACTTT	CASSLPLLDSPLHF
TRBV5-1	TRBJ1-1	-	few	TGCGCCAGCAGCCCGGGACATACGATTCTCATGAACACTGAAGCTTTCTTT	CASSPGHTILMNTEAFF
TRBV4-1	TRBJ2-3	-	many	TGCGCCAGCAGCTTCGGGGCCCCAGATACGCAGTATTTT	CASSFGAPDTQYF
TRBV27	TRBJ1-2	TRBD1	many	TGTGCCAGCAGTAATCAGGGGGAAGTGTCCTATGGCTACACCTTC	CASSNQGEVSYGYTF
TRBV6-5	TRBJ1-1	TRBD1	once	TGTGCCAGCAGTCCATACAGGGGCCCAAACACTGAAGCTTTCTTT	CASSPYRGPNTEAFF
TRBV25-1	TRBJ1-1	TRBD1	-	TGTGCCAGCAGTGATACTCAGTCAGGGGGGCTCGGGACTGAAGCTTTCTTT	CASSDTQSGGLGTEAFF
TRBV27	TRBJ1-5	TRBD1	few	TGTGCCAGCAGTTTACTGGGAAGGGGGCTGAGGGACAATCAGCCCCAGCATTTT	CASSLLGRGLRDNQPQHF
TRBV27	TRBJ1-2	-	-	TGTGCCAGCAGTTTATATAACAGCCCGGGTGGCTACACCTTC	CASSLYNSPGGYTF
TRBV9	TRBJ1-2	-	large	TGTGCCAGCAGCGTAGGGGCCCTTACCTACTATGGCTACACCTTC	CASSVGALTYYGYTF
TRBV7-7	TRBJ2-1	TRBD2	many	TGTGCTAGCAGCTCTTCTTTAGCGGGGGGGAAGGATGAGCAGTTCTTC	CASSSSLAGGKDEQFF
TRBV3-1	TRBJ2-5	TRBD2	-	TGTGCCAGCAGCGAAGCAATTGCTAGCGGGGCAGAGACCCAGTACTTC	CASSEAIASGAETQYF
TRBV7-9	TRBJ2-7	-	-	TGTGCCAGCAGCCGACAGTCCTACGAGCAGTACTTC	CASSRQSYEQYF
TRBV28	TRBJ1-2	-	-	TGTGCCAGCAGTTTAGCCGGGACAACCAACTATGGCTACACCTTC	CASSLAGTTNYGYTF
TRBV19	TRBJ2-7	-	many	TGTGCCAGTAGTATTACGGTCTCCTACGAGCAGTACTTC	CASSITVSYEQYF
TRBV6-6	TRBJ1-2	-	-	TGTGCCAGCATCGGGACTCAGGGCTATGGCTACACCTTC	CASIGTQGYGYTF
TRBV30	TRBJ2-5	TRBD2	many	TGTGCCTGGGAACTAGCGGGCCAGGTTGGGACCCAGTACTTC	CAWELAGQVGTQYF
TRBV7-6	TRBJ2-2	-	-	TGTGCCAGCAGCTTAGCCCCAACCGGGGAGCTGTTTTTT	CASSLAPTGELFF
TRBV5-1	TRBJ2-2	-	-	TGCGCCAGCAGCCCCGATTTTGATAGGGCCCAGGTGACCGGGGAGCTGTTTTTT	CASSPDFDRAQVTGELFF
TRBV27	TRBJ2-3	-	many	TGTGCCAGCAGTTTATCGCCGCAGGGTAGTACGCAGTATTTT	CASSLSPQGSTQYF
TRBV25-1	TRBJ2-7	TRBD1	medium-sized	TGTGCCAGCAGGGGGACAGGGGTCTACGAGCAGTACTTC	CASRGTGVYEQYF
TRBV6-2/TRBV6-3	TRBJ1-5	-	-	TGTGCCAGCAGTGACCCTAGCAATCAGCCCCAGCATTTT	CASSDPSNQPQHF
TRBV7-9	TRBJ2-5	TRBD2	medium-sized	TGTGCCAGCGTGTTTTCTAGCGGGGGGCTTGGGTTGAAGACCCAGTACTTC	CASVFSSGGLGLKTQYF
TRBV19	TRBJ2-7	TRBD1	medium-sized	TGTGCCAGTAGTACGTCGGGACAGGGTGGCTACGAGCAGTACTTC	CASSTSGQGGYEQYF
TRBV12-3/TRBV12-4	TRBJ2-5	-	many	TGTGCCAGCAGTTATAGGGCCGGGACCCAGTACTTC	CASSYRAGTQYF